Reported below is one T cell receptor beta chain. Repertoires were generated with immunoSEQ multiplex PCR, while TCRdb's copy carries only in-frame clones and drops some. This sample has about 170,000 clones, with about 88% found just once. Per the germline V gene, CDR1 is LNHDA and CDR2 is SQIVND (reference sequence). The V gene lost 6 bases and the J gene lost 0 bases, with 11 bases spanning the gap. This CDR3 spans 14 amino acids. The sample is drawn from a study of blood T cell repertoires in COVID-19. Study at large: Sites across the United States, Italy and Spain contributed samples from acute and convalescent COVID-19. Nucleic acid was either cDNA or gDNA, and it came from T cells, B-cell-depleted T cells, or PBMCs.

This receptor was taken from a woman of 80 years or more with COVID-19, enrolled during active disease. The rearrangement links TRBV19 to TRBJ1-1, with no clear D. The specimen was peripheral blood. In DNA form, the CDR3 reads TGTGCCAGTAGCCGGCGGCAAATGAACACTGAAGCTTTCTTT. Protein sequence: CASSRRQMNTEAFF.